This entry features one TCR beta chain sequence. This entry comes from a study of blood T cell repertoires in COVID-19. Measured with immunoSEQ multiplex PCR; TCRdb has only the in-frame clones, and not every one. The sample holds approximately 220,000 clones, about four fifths seen once. This receptor was identified in a woman aged 40 to 50 with acute COVID-19. Sequenced input: PBMCs or T cells enriched from blood (not recorded which).

The CDR3 nucleotides read TGTGCCAGCAGTTACAGAACTCAAAACACTGAAGCTTTCTTT. This sequence encodes CASSYRTQNTEAFF. V is TRBV6-2 or TRBV6-3 and J is TRBJ1-1, with D uncertain. Germline CDR1 is MNHEY and CDR2 is SVGEGT. This CDR3 is 14 amino acids long. The V gene lost 2 bases and the J gene lost 2 bases, with 9 bases spanning the gap.